This section outlines one TCR beta chain sequence together with its context. Sequencing was performed with immunoSEQ multiplex PCR; in TCRdb, only in-frame clones are kept and a portion is missing. This table has under 75,000 clones, about 90% appearing once. The data stem from a study of T cell changes during pregnancy in multiple sclerosis. The CDR3 covers 14 residues. V lost 3 bases and J lost 2, with 11 bases in between. Germline V gene sequence: CDR1 SGHRS, CDR2 YFSETQ. The receptor was derived from a female donor in good health, enrolled as a control in a pregnancy study. The chain recombines TRBV5-1 with TRBJ2-5, with D possibly being TRBD1 (6 bases). Source: peripheral blood, taken in the third trimester of pregnancy. The CDR3 nucleotides are TGCGCCAGCAGCTCTCCACAGGGTCAAGAGACCCAGTACTTC. It translates to CASSSPQGQETQYF.